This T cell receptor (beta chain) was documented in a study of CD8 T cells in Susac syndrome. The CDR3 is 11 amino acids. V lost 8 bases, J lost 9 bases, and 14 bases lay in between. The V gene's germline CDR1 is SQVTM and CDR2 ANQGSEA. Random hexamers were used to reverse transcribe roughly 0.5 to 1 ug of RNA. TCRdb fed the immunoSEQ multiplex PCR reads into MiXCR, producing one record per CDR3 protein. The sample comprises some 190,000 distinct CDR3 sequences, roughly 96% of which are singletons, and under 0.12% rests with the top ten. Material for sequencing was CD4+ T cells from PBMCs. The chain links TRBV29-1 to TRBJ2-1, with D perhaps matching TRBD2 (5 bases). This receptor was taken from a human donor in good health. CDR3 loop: CSTGLPSEQFF. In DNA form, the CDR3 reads TGCAGCACCGGACTCCCGAGTGAGCAGTTCTTC.